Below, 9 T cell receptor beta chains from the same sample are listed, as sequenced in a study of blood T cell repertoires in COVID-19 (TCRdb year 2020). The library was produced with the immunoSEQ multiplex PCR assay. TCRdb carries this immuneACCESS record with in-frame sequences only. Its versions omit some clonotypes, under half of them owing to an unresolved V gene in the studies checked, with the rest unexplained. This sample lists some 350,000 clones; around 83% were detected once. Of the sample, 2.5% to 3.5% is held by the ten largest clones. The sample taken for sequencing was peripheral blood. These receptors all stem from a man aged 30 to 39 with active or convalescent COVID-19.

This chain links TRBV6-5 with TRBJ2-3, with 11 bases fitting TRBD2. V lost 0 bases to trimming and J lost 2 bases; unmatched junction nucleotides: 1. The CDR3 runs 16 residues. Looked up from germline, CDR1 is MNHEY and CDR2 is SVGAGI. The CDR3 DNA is TGTGCCAGCAGTTACTCACTAGCGGGGGTCACAGATACGCAGTATTTT. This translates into CASSYSLAGVTDTQYF.

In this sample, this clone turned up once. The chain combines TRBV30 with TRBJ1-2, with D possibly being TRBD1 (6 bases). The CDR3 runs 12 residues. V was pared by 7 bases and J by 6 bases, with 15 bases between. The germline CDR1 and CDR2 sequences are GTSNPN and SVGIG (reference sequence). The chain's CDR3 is CAFPGGADGYTF. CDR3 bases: TGTGCCTTCCCCGGGGGGGCGGATGGCTACACCTTC.

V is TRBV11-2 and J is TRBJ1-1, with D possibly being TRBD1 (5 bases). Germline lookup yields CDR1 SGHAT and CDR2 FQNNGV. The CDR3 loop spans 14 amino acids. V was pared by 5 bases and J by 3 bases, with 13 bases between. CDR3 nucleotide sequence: TGTGCCAGCAGCCCCCCAGGGTGGGACACTGAAGCTTTCTTT. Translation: CASSPPGWDTEAFF.

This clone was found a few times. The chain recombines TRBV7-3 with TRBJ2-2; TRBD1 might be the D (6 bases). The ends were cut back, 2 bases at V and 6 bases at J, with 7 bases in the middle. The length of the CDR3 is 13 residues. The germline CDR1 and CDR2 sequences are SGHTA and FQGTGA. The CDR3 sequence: CASSLSGAGELFF. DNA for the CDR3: TGTGCCAGCAGCTTATCAGGGGCCGGGGAGCTGTTTTTT.

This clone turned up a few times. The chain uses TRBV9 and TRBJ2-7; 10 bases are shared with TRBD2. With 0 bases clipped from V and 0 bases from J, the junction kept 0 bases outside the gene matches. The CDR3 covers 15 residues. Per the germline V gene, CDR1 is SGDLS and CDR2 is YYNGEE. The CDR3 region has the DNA TGTGCCAGCAGCGTAGCTAGCGGGGGCTCCTACGAGCAGTACTTC. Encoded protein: CASSVASGGSYEQYF.

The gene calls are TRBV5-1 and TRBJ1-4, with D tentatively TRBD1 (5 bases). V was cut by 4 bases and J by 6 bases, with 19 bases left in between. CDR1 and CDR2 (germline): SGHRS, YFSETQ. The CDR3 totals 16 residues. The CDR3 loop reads CASSPDGGTPDEKLFF. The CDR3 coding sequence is TGCGCCAGCAGCCCCGACGGGGGGACTCCCGATGAAAAACTGTTTTTT.

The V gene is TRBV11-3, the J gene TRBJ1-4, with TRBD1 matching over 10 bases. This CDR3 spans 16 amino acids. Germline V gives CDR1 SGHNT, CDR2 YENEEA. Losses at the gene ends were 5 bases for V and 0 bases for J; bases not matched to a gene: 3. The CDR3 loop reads CASSPGTGATNEKLFF. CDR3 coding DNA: TGTGCCAGCAGCCCCGGGACAGGGGCAACTAATGAAAAACTGTTTTTT.

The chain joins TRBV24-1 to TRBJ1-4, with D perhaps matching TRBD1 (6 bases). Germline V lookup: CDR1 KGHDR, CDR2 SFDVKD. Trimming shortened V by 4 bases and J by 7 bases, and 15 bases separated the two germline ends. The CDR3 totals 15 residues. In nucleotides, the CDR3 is TGTGCCACCAGTGACCCGGACAGAGGGGGTGAAAAACTGTTTTTT. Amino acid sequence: CATSDPDRGGEKLFF.

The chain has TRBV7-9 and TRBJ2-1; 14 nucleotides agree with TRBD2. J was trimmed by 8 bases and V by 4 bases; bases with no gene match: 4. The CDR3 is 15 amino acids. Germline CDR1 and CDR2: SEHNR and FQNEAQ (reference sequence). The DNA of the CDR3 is TGTGCCAGCAGCTCGACTAGCGGGGGGGCCTATGAGCAGTTCTTC. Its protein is CASSSTSGGAYEQFF.